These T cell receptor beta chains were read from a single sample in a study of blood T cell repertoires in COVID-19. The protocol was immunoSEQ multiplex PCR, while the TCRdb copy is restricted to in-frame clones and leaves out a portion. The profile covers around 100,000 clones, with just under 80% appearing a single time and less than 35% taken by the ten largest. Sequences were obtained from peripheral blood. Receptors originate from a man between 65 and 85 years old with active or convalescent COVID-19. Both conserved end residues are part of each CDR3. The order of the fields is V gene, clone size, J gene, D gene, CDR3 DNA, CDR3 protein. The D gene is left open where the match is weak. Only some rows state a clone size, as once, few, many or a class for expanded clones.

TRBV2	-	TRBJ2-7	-	TGTGCCAGCACTGAGCCAGGCCCGCAGTACTTC	CASTEPGPQYF
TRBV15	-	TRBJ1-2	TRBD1	TGTGCCACCCGGGACAGCCCTTATGGCTACACCTTC	CATRDSPYGYTF
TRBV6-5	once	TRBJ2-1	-	TGTGCCAGCAGTTACTCCGGGGTATCCTACAATGAGCAGTTCTTC	CASSYSGVSYNEQFF
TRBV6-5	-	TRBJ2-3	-	TGTGCCAGCAGTTCATACAGGGAAGATACGCAGTATTTT	CASSSYREDTQYF
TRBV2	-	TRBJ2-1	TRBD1	TGTGCCAGCAGTCGGGACAGGGGGAACTACAATGAGCAGTTCTTC	CASSRDRGNYNEQFF
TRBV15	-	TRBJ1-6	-	TGTGCCACCAGCAGAGATCTGCCGGAGAATTCACCCCTCCACTTT	CATSRDLPENSPLHF
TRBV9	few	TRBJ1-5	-	TGTGCCAGCAGCGTAGACGGAGGGTATCAGCCCCAGCATTTT	CASSVDGGYQPQHF
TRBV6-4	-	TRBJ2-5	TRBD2	TGTGCCAGCAGGAACCACCCCCCCGGGGGGAGGAGAGAGACCCAGTACTTC	CASRNHPPGGRRETQYF
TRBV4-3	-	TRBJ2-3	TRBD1	TGCGCCAGCAGCCCCCTCGGGACAGGGGACGATACGCAGTATTTT	CASSPLGTGDDTQYF
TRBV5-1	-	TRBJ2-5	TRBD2	TGCGCCAGCAGCCCCCGGACTAGCGGGGTAGAGACCCAGTACTTC	CASSPRTSGVETQYF
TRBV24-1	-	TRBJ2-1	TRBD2	TGTGCCACCAGTGACCCTAGCGGGAGTTCCTACAATGAGCAGTTCTTC	CATSDPSGSSYNEQFF
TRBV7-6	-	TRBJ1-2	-	TGTGCCAGCAGCTTAGCCCCGGGGGGGGGCTGGAATGGCTACACCTTC	CASSLAPGGGWNGYTF
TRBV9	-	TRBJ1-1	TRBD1	TGTGCCAGCAGCGGCTTGCAGGGGGCGAACACTGAAGCTTTCTTT	CASSGLQGANTEAFF
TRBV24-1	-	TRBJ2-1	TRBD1	TGTGCCACCAGTGACCTGAGACAGGGGGCAGGAATTAATGAGCAGTTCTTC	CATSDLRQGAGINEQFF
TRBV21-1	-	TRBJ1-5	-	TGTGCCAGCAGCAAAGCGGGGAGGGGCCCGTACAATCAGCCCCAGCATTTT	CASSKAGRGPYNQPQHF